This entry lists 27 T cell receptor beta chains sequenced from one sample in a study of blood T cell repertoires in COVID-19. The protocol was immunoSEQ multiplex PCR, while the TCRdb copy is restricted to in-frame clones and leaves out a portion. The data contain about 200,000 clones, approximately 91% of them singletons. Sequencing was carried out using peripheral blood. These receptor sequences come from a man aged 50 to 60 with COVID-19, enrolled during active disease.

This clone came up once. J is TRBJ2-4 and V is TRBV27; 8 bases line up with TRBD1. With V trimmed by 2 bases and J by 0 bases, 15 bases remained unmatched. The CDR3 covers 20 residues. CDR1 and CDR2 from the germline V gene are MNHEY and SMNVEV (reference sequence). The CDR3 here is CASSLTPPGTGGLAKNIQYF. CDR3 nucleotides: TGTGCCAGCAGTTTAACCCCGCCAGGGACAGGAGGTTTAGCCAAAAACATTCAGTACTTC.

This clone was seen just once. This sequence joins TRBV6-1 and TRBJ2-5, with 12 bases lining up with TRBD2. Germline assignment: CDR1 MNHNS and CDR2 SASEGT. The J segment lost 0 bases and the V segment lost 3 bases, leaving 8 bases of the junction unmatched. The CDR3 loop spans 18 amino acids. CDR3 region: CASSEPLTSGRYQETQYF. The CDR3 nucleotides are TGTGCCAGCAGTGAGCCCCTAACTAGCGGGAGGTACCAAGAGACCCAGTACTTC.

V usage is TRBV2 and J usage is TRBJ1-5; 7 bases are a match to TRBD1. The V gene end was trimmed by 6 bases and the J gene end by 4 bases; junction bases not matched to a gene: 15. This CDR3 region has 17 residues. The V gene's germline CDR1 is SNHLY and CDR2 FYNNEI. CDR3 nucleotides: TGTGCCAGCAGGGGGGGCCCGGACAGGACTCTAAATCAGCCCCAGCATTTT. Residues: CASRGGPDRTLNQPQHF.

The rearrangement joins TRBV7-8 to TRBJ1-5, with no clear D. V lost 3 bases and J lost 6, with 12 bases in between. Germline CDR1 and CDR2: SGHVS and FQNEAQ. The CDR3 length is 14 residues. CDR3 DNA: TGTGCCAGCAGCTTTCCGGGCCGGGGTCAGCCCCAGCATTTT. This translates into CASSFPGRGQPQHF.

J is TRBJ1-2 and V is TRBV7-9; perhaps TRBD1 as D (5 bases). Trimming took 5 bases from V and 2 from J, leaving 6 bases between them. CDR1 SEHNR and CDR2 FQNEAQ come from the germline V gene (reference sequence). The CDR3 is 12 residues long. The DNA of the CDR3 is TGTGCCAGCAGCCCAGGGAACTATGGCTACACCTTC. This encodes CASSPGNYGYTF. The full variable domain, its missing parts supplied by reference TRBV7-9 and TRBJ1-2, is DTGVSQNPRHKITKRGQNVTFRCDPISEHNRLYWYRQTLGQGPEFLTYFQNEAQLEKSRLLSDRFSAERPKGSFSTLEIQRTEQGDSAMYLCASSPGNYGYTFGSGTRLTVV.

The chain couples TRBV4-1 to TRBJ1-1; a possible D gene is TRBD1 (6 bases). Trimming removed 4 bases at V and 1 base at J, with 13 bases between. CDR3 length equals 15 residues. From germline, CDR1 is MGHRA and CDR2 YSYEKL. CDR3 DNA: TGCGCCAGCAGCCCATATCAGGGGTGGAACACTGAAGCTTTCTTT. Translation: CASSPYQGWNTEAFF.

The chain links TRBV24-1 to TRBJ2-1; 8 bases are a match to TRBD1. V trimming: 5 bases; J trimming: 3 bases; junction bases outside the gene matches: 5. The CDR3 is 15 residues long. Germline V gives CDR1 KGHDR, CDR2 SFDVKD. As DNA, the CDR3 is TGTGCCACCAGTGGCACCGGGACAGGCTACAATGAGCAGTTCTTC. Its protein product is CATSGTGTGYNEQFF.

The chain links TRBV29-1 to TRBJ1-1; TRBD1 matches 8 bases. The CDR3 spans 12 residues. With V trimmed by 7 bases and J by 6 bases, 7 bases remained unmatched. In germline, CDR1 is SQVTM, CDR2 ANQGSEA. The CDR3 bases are TGCAGCGCAAGGACAGGGTGGTCTGAAGCTTTCTTT. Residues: CSARTGWSEAFF.

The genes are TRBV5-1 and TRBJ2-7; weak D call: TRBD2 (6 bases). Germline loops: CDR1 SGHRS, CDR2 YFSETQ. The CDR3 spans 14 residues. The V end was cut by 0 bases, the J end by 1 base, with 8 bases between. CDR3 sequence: CASSLDGSSYEQYF. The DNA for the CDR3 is TGCGCCAGCAGCTTGGACGGGAGTTCCTACGAGCAGTACTTC.

Here the CDR3 DNA reads TGTGCCAGCAGCATAGGACTCTATGGCTACACCTTC. Encoded protein: CASSIGLYGYTF. The chain carries TRBV3-1 (or the pseudogene TRBV3-2) and TRBJ1-2; D is unresolved. V lost 5 bases and J lost 4, with 8 bases in between. The germline gives CDR1 LGHDT, CDR2 YNNKEL (reference sequence). The CDR3 has 12 amino acids.

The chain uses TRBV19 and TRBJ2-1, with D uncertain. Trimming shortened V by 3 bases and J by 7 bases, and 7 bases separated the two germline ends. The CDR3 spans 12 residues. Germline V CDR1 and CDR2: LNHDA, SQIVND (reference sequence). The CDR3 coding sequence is TGTGCCAGTAGTATTGCGGAGAATGAGCAGTTCTTC. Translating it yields CASSIAENEQFF.

CDR3 nucleotides: TGCGCCAGCAGCCTGGGACTAGATAACACCGGGGAGCTGTTTTTT. It is translated as CASSLGLDNTGELFF. The chain combines TRBV5-1 with TRBJ2-2, with TRBD2 matching over 8 bases. In germline, CDR1 is SGHRS, CDR2 YFSETQ. The CDR3 runs to 15 residues. J lost 2 bases, V lost 4 bases, and 4 bases had no gene match.

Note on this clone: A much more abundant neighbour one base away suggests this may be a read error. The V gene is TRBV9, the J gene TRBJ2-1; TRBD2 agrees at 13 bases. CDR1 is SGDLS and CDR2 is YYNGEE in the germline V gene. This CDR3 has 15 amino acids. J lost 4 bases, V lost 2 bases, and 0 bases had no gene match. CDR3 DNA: TGTGCCAGCAGCGTGACTAGCGGGGGGTACAATGAGCAGTTCTTC. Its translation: CASSVTSGGYNEQFF.

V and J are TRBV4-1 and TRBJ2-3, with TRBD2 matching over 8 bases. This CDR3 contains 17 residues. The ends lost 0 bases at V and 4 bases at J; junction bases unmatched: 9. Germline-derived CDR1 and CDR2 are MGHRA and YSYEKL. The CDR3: CASSQEGRAGAPDTQYF. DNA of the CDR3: TGCGCCAGCAGCCAAGAAGGCCGAGCGGGAGCTCCAGATACGCAGTATTTT.

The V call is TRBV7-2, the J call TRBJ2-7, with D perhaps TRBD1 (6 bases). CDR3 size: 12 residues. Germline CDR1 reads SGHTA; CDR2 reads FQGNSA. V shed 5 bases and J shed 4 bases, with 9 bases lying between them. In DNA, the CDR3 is TGTGCCAGCAGCCAGACAGGTTACGAGCAGTACTTC. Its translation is CASSQTGYEQYF.

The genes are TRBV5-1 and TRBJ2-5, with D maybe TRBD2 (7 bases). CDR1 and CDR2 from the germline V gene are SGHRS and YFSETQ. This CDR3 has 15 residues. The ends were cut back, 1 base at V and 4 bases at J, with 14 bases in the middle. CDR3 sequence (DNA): TGCGCCAGCAGCTTGCTTGGGGGGGGCCCAGAGACCCAGTACTTC. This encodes CASSLLGGGPETQYF. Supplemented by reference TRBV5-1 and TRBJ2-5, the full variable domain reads KAGVTQTPRYLIKTRGQQVTLSCSPISGHRSVSWYQQTPGQGLQFLFEYFSETQRNKGNFPGRFSGRQFSNSRSEMNVSTLELGDSALYLCASSLLGGGPETQYFGPGTRLLVL.

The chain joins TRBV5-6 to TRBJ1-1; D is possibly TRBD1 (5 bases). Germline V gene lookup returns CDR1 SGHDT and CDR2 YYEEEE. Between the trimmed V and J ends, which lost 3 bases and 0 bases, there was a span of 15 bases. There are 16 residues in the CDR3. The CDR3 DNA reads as TGTGCCAGCAGCTCGTATGGGGCTAACGTGAACACTGAAGCTTTCTTT. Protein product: CASSSYGANVNTEAFF.

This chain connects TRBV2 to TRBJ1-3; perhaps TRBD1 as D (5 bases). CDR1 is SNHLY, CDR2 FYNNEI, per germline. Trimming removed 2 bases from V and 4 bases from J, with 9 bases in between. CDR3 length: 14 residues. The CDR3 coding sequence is TGTGCCAGCAGTGAACAGGGAACCGGAAACACCATATATTTT. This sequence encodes CASSEQGTGNTIYF.

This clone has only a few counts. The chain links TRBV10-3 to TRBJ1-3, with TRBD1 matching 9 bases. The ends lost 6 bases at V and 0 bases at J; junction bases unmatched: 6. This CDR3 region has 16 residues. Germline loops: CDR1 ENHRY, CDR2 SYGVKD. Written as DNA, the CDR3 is TGTGCCATCAGGGCGACAGGGGGACACTCTGGAAACACCATATATTTT. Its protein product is CAIRATGGHSGNTIYF.

CDR3 in DNA: TGTGCCAGCCAAACCGGGACACATAGCAATCAGCCCCAGCATTTT. This codes for CASQTGTHSNQPQHF. The rearrangement links TRBV28 to TRBJ1-5, with a possible D match to TRBD1 (6 bases). The CDR3 extends over 15 amino acids. Germline V gene sequence: CDR1 MDHEN, CDR2 SYDVKM. Trimming cost V 8 bases and J 0 bases, with 14 bases left between them.

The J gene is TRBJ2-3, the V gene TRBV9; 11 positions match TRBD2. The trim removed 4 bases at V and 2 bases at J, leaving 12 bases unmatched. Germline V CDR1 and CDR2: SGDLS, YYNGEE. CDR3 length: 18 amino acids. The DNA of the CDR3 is TGTGCCAGCAGCTCGCAGGCTAGCGGGGGGACCTACACAGATACGCAGTATTTT. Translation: CASSSQASGGTYTDTQYF.

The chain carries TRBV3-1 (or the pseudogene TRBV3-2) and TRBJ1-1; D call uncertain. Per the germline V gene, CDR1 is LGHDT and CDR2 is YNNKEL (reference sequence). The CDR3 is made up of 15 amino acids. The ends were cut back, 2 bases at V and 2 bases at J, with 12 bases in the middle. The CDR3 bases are TGTGCCAGCAGCCAACTGGGAGCAGTCAACACTGAAGCTTTCTTT. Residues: CASSQLGAVNTEAFF.

CDR3 sequence reads: CASSIGGTSTDTQYF. For the CDR3, the DNA is TGTGCCAGTAGTATAGGGGGGACTAGCACAGATACGCAGTATTTT. This chain uses TRBV19 with TRBJ2-3, with D possibly TRBD2 on 6 matching bases. V was trimmed by 1 base and J by 0 bases, leaving 8 bases between them. CDR1 and CDR2 (germline): LNHDA, SQIVND (reference sequence). This CDR3 has 15 residues.

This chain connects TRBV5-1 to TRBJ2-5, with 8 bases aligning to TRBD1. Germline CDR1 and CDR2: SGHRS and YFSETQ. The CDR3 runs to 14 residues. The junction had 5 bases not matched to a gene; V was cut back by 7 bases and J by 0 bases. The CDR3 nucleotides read TGCGCCAGCGGTGGGACAGGCCACCAAGAGACCCAGTACTTC. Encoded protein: CASGGTGHQETQYF.

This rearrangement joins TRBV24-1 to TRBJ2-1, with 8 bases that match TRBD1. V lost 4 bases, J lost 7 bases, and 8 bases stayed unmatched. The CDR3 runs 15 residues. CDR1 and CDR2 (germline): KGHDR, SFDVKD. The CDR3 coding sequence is TGTGCCACCAGTGACACGGGACAGGTGGGGAATGAGCAGTTCTTC. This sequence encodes CATSDTGQVGNEQFF.

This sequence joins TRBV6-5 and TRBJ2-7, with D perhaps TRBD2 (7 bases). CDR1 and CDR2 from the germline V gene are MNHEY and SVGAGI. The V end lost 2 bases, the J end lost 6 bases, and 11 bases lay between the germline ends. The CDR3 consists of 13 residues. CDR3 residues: CASSYQGGGEQYF. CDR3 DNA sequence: TGTGCCAGCAGTTACCAGGGAGGGGGCGAGCAGTACTTC.

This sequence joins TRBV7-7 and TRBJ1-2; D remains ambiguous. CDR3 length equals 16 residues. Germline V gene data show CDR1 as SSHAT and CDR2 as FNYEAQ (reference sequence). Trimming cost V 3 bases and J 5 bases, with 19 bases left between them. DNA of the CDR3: TGTGCCAGCAGCTTGAGTGTAGTGGCCCCGAGGTATGGCTACACCTTC. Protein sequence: CASSLSVVAPRYGYTF. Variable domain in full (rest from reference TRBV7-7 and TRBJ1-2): GAGVSQSPRYKVTKRGQDVTLRCDPISSHATLYWYQQALGQGPEFLTYFNYEAQPDKSGLPSDRFSAERPEGSISTLTIQRTEQRDSAMYRCASSLSVVAPRYGYTFGSGTRLTVV.